The next 24 T cell receptor beta chains were all read from a single sample in a study of T cell responses to AZD1222 COVID-19 vaccine. Libraries were prepared by immunoSEQ multiplex PCR; TCRdb keeps only in-frame clonotypes and omits some of them. The data hold some 130,000 clones, with around 90% observed a single time. The material was peripheral blood, obtained on day 0 of AZD1222 vaccination. These receptors all stem from an adult in good health.

This clone has more than one count but fewer than ten. This chain connects TRBV5-1 to TRBJ1-1, with D unclear. The CDR3 is made up of 13 amino acids. V lost 5 bases to trimming and J lost 6 bases, with 14 bases between them. From germline, CDR1 is SGHRS and CDR2 YFSETQ. CDR3 DNA: TGCGCCAGCAGTTCCGGGTTCAATGCTGAAGCTTTCTTT. Amino acid sequence: CASSSGFNAEAFF.

The chain recombines TRBV6-5 with TRBJ2-3, with TRBD2 identical over 11 bases. Germline-derived CDR1 and CDR2 are MNHEY and SVGAGI. There are 15 residues in the CDR3. The J segment lost 6 bases and the V segment lost 6 bases, leaving 8 bases of the junction unmatched. CDR3 sequence (DNA): TGTGCCAGCAGCCCCATAGCGGGAGGGAAGGATACGCAGTATTTT. Translated, it gives CASSPIAGGKDTQYF.

The V gene is TRBV29-1, the J gene TRBJ1-1; TRBD1 matches 8 bases. In germline, CDR1 is SQVTM, CDR2 ANQGSEA. The CDR3 runs 14 residues. V shed 6 bases, J shed 5 bases, and the junction held 11 bases outside the gene matches. In DNA form, the CDR3 reads TGCAGCGTCGACTCGACAGGGGCGGGGACTGAAGCTTTCTTT. Encoded protein: CSVDSTGAGTEAFF.

The chain recombines TRBV7-3 with TRBJ2-1; TRBD2 matches 10 bases. The CDR3 has 19 residues. Trimming took 5 bases from V and 4 from J; bases not matched to a gene: 17. The V gene's germline CDR1 is SGHTA and CDR2 FQGTGA. The CDR3 DNA reads as TGTGCCAGCAGCCTCGGACTAGCGGACTCACCGGTCAAATACAATGAGCAGTTCTTC. Protein: CASSLGLADSPVKYNEQFF.

The chain joins TRBV19 to TRBJ2-1; maybe TRBD1 (5 bases). The CDR3 sequence is 14 residues long. Trimming removed 4 bases from V and 0 bases from J, with 7 bases in between. In germline, CDR1 is LNHDA, CDR2 SQIVND (reference sequence). This chain's CDR3 is CASSTGYSYNEQFF. The CDR3 bases are TGTGCCAGTAGTACAGGGTACTCCTACAATGAGCAGTTCTTC. Variable domain in full (rest from reference TRBV19 and TRBJ2-1): DGGITQSPKYLFRKEGQNVTLSCEQNLNHDAMYWYRQDPGQGLRLIYYSQIVNDFQKGDIAEGYSVSREKKESFPLTVTSAQKNPTAFYLCASSTGYSYNEQFFGPGTRLTVL.

For the CDR3, the DNA is TGTGCCAGCAGCCTACGACAGGGGCGCTCTGGAAACACCATATATTTT. This gives the protein CASSLRQGRSGNTIYF. V and J are TRBV13 and TRBJ1-3, with 8 bases that match TRBD1. Germline V gene data show CDR1 as PRHDT and CDR2 as FYEKMQ (reference sequence). The CDR3 consists of 16 residues. V dropped 5 bases and J dropped 0; count of bases not matched to a gene: 6.

The chain couples TRBV30 to TRBJ1-1, with 9 bases that match TRBD1. This CDR3 is 13 amino acids long. J lost 4 bases, V lost 2 bases, and 2 bases had no gene match. Germline V gives CDR1 GTSNPN, CDR2 SVGIG (reference sequence). Written as DNA, the CDR3 is TGTGCCTGGAGTCAACAGGGGGCCACTGAAGCTTTCTTT. Residues: CAWSQQGATEAFF. Full variable domain (outside the CDR3, taken from reference TRBV30 and TRBJ1-1): SQTIHQWPATLVQPVGSPLSLECTVEGTSNPNLYWYRQAAGRGLQLLFYSVGIGQISSEVPQNLSASRPQDRQFILSSKKLLLSDSGFYLCAWSQQGATEAFFGQGTRLTVV.

The chain links TRBV2 to TRBJ1-2; TRBD1 matches 7 bases. Unmatched junction bases numbered 2, after V lost 6 bases and J lost 4 bases. The CDR3 totals 12 residues. Germline V lookup: CDR1 SNHLY, CDR2 FYNNEI. CDR3 sequence reads: CASRRDSYGYTF. The CDR3 DNA reads as TGTGCCAGCAGGAGGGACAGCTATGGCTACACCTTC.

This clone has just a few counts. The chain couples TRBV6-2 or TRBV6-3 to TRBJ2-7; D might be TRBD1 (5 bases). Deletions cut 6 bases from V and 0 bases from J, with 12 bases between. CDR1 is MNHEY and CDR2 is SVGEGT in the germline V gene. The CDR3 consists of 14 residues. The chain's CDR3 is CASSLTETSYEQYF. DNA for the CDR3: TGTGCCAGCAGCCTGACAGAGACCTCCTACGAGCAGTACTTC.

The CDR3 DNA reads TGTGCCAGCAGGGGGGGACTCTATAATTCACCCCTCCACTTT. Translating gives CASRGGLYNSPLHF. The J gene is TRBJ1-6, the V gene TRBV27; tentatively, D is TRBD1 (5 bases). V was trimmed by 6 bases and J by 3 bases, leaving 9 bases between them. The CDR3 runs 14 residues. CDR1 is MNHEY, CDR2 SMNVEV, per germline (reference sequence).

The CDR3 is CASSSITGTGEAWEQYF. DNA of the CDR3: TGTGCCAGCAGTTCCATAACCGGGACAGGTGAGGCGTGGGAGCAGTACTTC. The V and J genes are TRBV11-2 and TRBJ2-7, with TRBD1 matching over 8 bases. V trimming: 6 bases; J trimming: 7 bases; junction bases outside the gene matches: 20. CDR1 and CDR2 from the germline V gene are SGHAT and FQNNGV. The CDR3 is 17 residues long.

This chain joins TRBV4-3 and TRBJ1-3; no reliable D call. The CDR3 is made up of 15 amino acids. The V and J ends lost 5 bases and 4 bases respectively, with 15 bases between them. Germline assignment: CDR1 LGHNA and CDR2 YSLEER. CDR3 sequence (DNA): TGCGCCAGCAGCGACCAGAGGATGGCCGGAAACACCATATATTTT. Residues: CASSDQRMAGNTIYF.

The chain combines TRBV7-9 with TRBJ1-5; TRBD1 might be the D (5 bases). The germline V and J ends were trimmed by 5 bases and 4 bases, with 9 bases remaining between them. The CDR3 is 13 residues long. Germline V gene lookup returns CDR1 SEHNR and CDR2 FQNEAQ (reference sequence). The CDR3 nucleotides read TGTGCCAGCAGCCGTGACAGTAATCAGCCCCAGCATTTT. Translation: CASSRDSNQPQHF.

The rearrangement uses TRBV27 and TRBJ2-5; 12 nucleotides agree with TRBD1. CDR3 length equals 15 residues. Germline CDR1 reads MNHEY; CDR2 reads SMNVEV (reference sequence). Unmatched junction bases numbered 2, after V lost 2 bases and J lost 4 bases. CDR3 protein: CASSLEGQGAETQYF. CDR3 in DNA: TGTGCCAGCAGTTTAGAGGGACAGGGGGCAGAGACCCAGTACTTC.

J is TRBJ2-5 and V is TRBV25-1; tentative D call: TRBD1 (6 bases). Trimming took 3 bases from V and 0 from J, leaving 14 bases between them. Germline loops: CDR1 MGHDK, CDR2 SYGVNS. CDR3 length: 16 residues. The CDR3 region has the DNA TGTGCCAGCAGTGAGGGGGCGAGCAGACACCAAGAGACCCAGTACTTC. Translation: CASSEGASRHQETQYF.

The chain carries TRBV9 and TRBJ1-1; D remains unclear. The length of the CDR3 is 14 residues. V was pared by 4 bases and J by 0 bases, with 10 bases between. Germline lookup yields CDR1 SGDLS and CDR2 YYNGEE. The CDR3 DNA sequence: TGTGCCAGCAGCCCCGACGGACTGAACACTGAAGCTTTCTTT. It translates to CASSPDGLNTEAFF.

The chain uses TRBV5-6 and TRBJ2-3; D perhaps matches TRBD2 (5 bases). V lost 4 bases and J lost 3, with 9 bases in between. This CDR3 spans 13 amino acids. CDR1 is SGHDT, CDR2 YYEEEE, per germline. This CDR3 is CASSPRETDTQYF. The CDR3 DNA is TGTGCCAGCAGCCCCCGGGAAACAGATACGCAGTATTTT.

The chain employs TRBV10-3 and TRBJ2-3, with 10 bases identical to TRBD2. The CDR3 has 15 amino acids. V lost 10 bases, J lost 0 bases, and 7 bases stayed unmatched. Germline V gives CDR1 ENHRY, CDR2 SYGVKD. The chain's CDR3 is CATPKLAGSTDTQYF. CDR3 nucleotides: TGTGCCACGCCCAAACTAGCGGGGAGCACAGATACGCAGTATTTT.

The chain has TRBV12-3 or TRBV12-4 and TRBJ2-1, with D perhaps matching TRBD2 (5 bases). V gave up 6 bases and J gave up 7 bases, with 10 bases separating them. CDR3 length: 12 residues. The CDR3 sequence: CASSILVNEQFF. The CDR3 bases are TGTGCCAGCAGCATACTAGTGAATGAGCAGTTCTTC.

V usage is TRBV11-2 and J usage is TRBJ2-2; no definite D call. The length of the CDR3 is 16 residues. V dropped 1 base and J dropped 6 bases, with 15 bases sitting between them. Germline V gene sequence: CDR1 SGHAT, CDR2 FQNNGV. The CDR3 is CASSLAPKRLPGELFF. CDR3 coding DNA: TGTGCCAGCAGCTTAGCTCCAAAGAGGTTACCCGGGGAGCTGTTTTTT. Drawing the rest from reference TRBV11-2 and TRBJ2-2, the complete variable domain is EAGVAQSPRYKIIEKRQSVAFWCNPISGHATLYWYQQILGQGPKLLIQFQNNGVVDDSQLPKDRFSAERLKGVDSTLKIQPAKLEDSAVYLCASSLAPKRLPGELFFGEGSRLTVL.

The rearrangement joins TRBV23-1 to TRBJ2-3; 14 nucleotides agree with TRBD2. TRBV23-1 is an open reading frame, and its role is uncertain. The CDR3 contains 20 residues. The V and J ends lost 0 bases and 1 base, in that order; junction bases with no gene match: 9. The CDR3 DNA is TGCGCCAGCAGTCAATCACCCGGGACTAGCGGGAGACGGGGCACAGATACGCAGTATTTT. Translation: CASSQSPGTSGRRGTDTQYF.

The genes are TRBV5-1 and TRBJ1-1; the match to TRBD1 covers 8 bases. Germline assignment: CDR1 SGHRS and CDR2 YFSETQ. CDR3 size: 15 residues. Here the CDR3 reads CATRGQGDMNTEAFF. The CDR3 DNA sequence: TGCGCGACCCGCGGACAGGGTGACATGAACACTGAAGCTTTCTTT.

The chain has TRBV24-1 and TRBJ2-6; D is undetermined. This CDR3 contains 14 residues. The germline CDR1 and CDR2 sequences are KGHDR and SFDVKD. Trimming removed 1 base at V and 4 bases at J, with 4 bases between. The DNA of the CDR3 is TGTGCCACCAGTGATTTTTCCGGGGCCAACGTCCTGACTTTC. Its protein product is CATSDFSGANVLTF.

V gene TRBV30 combines with J gene TRBJ2-3, with 8 bases aligning to TRBD1. Trimming removed 4 bases from V and 3 bases from J; junction bases left unmatched: 3. Germline assignment: CDR1 GTSNPN and CDR2 SVGIG (reference sequence). The CDR3 sequence is 13 residues long. The chain's CDR3 is CAWTGGGTDTQYF. The CDR3 DNA sequence: TGTGCCTGGACAGGGGGCGGGACAGATACGCAGTATTTT.